This TCR beta chain was documented in a study of pediatric ulcerative colitis. The study, taken as a whole, reports: Two rectal CDR3 clonotypes occurred in all ulcerative colitis patients.

Up to 500,000 reads were sequenced per sample. Sequencing was performed with immunoSEQ multiplex PCR; in TCRdb, only in-frame clones are kept and a portion is missing. This sample has 59,000 or so clones; more than 60% occur once, and the top ten carry under 6.5%. Trimming cost V 4 bases and J 8 bases; bases outside gene matches: 8. The CDR3 is 14 residues long. The germline gives CDR1 SGHRS, CDR2 YFSETQ. With regard to this clone: Its antigen is still unknown.

This clonotype was sampled from a boy aged 10-17 years with moderate ulcerative colitis. V is TRBV5-1 and J is TRBJ1-2, with 10 bases that match TRBD1. The sample taken for sequencing was blood. The CDR3 loop is CASSLDRGAWGYTF. The CDR3, as DNA: TGCGCCAGCAGCCTGGACAGGGGGGCCTGGGGCTACACCTTC.